What follows are 18 T cell receptor beta chains derived from one specimen sequenced in a study of T cell repertoires in MIS-A myocarditis. Clones were sequenced by immunoSEQ multiplex PCR, and TCRdb holds only the in-frame ones, with some missing. The sample contains around 6,100 clones, 78% of which appear only once. The specimen was right inferior lung lobe tissue obtained at autopsy. The receptor source for this set is a man between 18 and 35 years old with fulminant myocarditis from multisystem inflammatory syndrome in adults (MIS-A) after COVID-19.

The gene calls are TRBV6-4 and TRBJ1-1, with D possibly matching TRBD1 (6 bases). Trimming cost V 7 bases and J 0 bases, with 15 bases left between them. The CDR3 contains 15 residues. CDR1 is MRHNA and CDR2 is SNTAGT in the germline V gene. The CDR3 reads CASKVEDSMNTEAFF. The CDR3 bases are TGTGCCAGCAAGGTGGAGGACAGCATGAACACTGAAGCTTTCTTT.

The V and J genes are TRBV4-2 and TRBJ2-3, with a weak D call TRBD2 (5 bases). CDR3 length: 16 residues. The V and J ends lost 2 bases and 3 bases respectively, with 15 bases between them. Germline V gene data show CDR1 as LGHNA and CDR2 as YNFKEQ. This chain's CDR3 is CASSQQPSPGTDTQYF. Written as DNA, the CDR3 is TGTGCCAGCAGCCAACAACCCTCGCCGGGGACAGATACGCAGTATTTT.

The chain's CDR3 is CASSLGVFTANTEAFF. The CDR3 DNA reads TGTGCCAGCAGCTTAGGTGTGTTTACGGCGAACACTGAAGCTTTCTTT. The chain is built from TRBV11-2 and TRBJ1-1, with D unclear. The CDR3 has 16 amino acids. Trimming took off 1 base at V and 1 base at J, with 13 bases between the two ends. Germline V gene lookup returns CDR1 SGHAT and CDR2 FQNNGV.

This chain links TRBV4-1 with TRBJ2-1, with 8 bases aligning to TRBD2. CDR3 length: 16 residues. CDR1 MGHRA and CDR2 YSYEKL come from the germline V gene. V dropped 5 bases and J dropped 7; count of bases not matched to a gene: 13. As DNA, the CDR3 is TGCGCCAGCAGCTCAGAACCGGGACTAGTCTCGAATGAGCAGTTCTTC. It codes for CASSSEPGLVSNEQFF.

This clone was recorded a few times. The rearrangement links TRBV15 to TRBJ2-2, with D unresolved. V lost 5 bases and J lost 7, with 11 bases in between. Germline V gene data show CDR1 as LNHNV and CDR2 as YYDKDF (reference sequence). This CDR3 has 13 amino acids. The CDR3 DNA reads as TGTGCCACCAGCCCCCAGAGGCTCGGGGAGCTGTTTTTT. It codes for CATSPQRLGELFF.

The rearrangement joins TRBV2 to TRBJ2-2; tentative D call: TRBD1 (5 bases). V lost 7 bases and J lost 5, with 20 bases in between. Germline V lookup: CDR1 SNHLY, CDR2 FYNNEI. CDR3 length equals 16 residues. CDR3 residues: CASNSDKARVTGELFF. The DNA for the CDR3 is TGTGCCAGCAACTCGGACAAGGCCCGAGTTACCGGGGAGCTGTTTTTT.

This chain links TRBV28 with TRBJ1-5; tentatively, D is TRBD1 (5 bases). Germline values: CDR1 MDHEN, CDR2 SYDVKM. The CDR3 sequence is 13 residues long. V was pared by 6 bases and J by 9 bases, with 15 bases between. The CDR3, as DNA: TGTGCCAGCAGGCGGATAGGGGATGGGCCCCAGCATTTT. Its protein product is CASRRIGDGPQHF.

This clone came up a few times. This CDR3 reads CASSMGVSTNEKLFF. The CDR3 DNA reads TGTGCCAGTAGTATGGGAGTTTCAACTAATGAAAAACTGTTTTTT. V usage is TRBV19 and J usage is TRBJ1-4; D call uncertain. There are 15 residues in the CDR3. Trimming took 3 bases from V and 0 from J, leaving 8 bases between them. CDR1 LNHDA and CDR2 SQIVND come from the germline V gene (reference sequence).

This chain's CDR3 is CASRETVNYGYTF. CDR3 nucleotide sequence: TGTGCCAGCAGAGAGACAGTCAACTATGGCTACACCTTC. V is TRBV28 and J is TRBJ1-2; D might be TRBD1 (5 bases). V was shortened by 6 bases and J by 2 bases, with 10 bases between the two germline ends. In germline, CDR1 is MDHEN, CDR2 SYDVKM. The CDR3 spans 13 residues.

This chain links TRBV5-5 with TRBJ1-5; TRBD1 agrees at 8 bases. V was pared by 1 base and J by 2 bases, with 11 bases of the junction left unmatched. CDR1 is SGHKS, CDR2 YYEKEE, per germline (reference sequence). The CDR3 loop spans 18 amino acids. CDR3 loop: CASSLRGQDVNGNQPQHF. Here the CDR3 DNA reads TGTGCCAGCAGCTTGAGGGGACAGGATGTCAACGGCAATCAGCCCCAGCATTTT.

The chain is built from TRBV29-1 and TRBJ2-7; weak D call: TRBD2 (5 bases). Germline V gives CDR1 SQVTM, CDR2 ANQGSEA. The CDR3 has 12 amino acids. The V and J ends lost 4 bases and 4 bases respectively, with 11 bases between them. Here the CDR3 reads CSVGNSVYEQYF. In DNA form, the CDR3 reads TGCAGCGTTGGTAATAGCGTATACGAGCAGTACTTC.

This clone has just one count. This CDR3 is CASSGETSGRSTDTQYF. CDR3 nucleotides: TGTGCCAGCAGTGGAGAAACTAGCGGGAGAAGCACAGATACGCAGTATTTT. V usage is TRBV25-1 and J usage is TRBJ2-3; 11 bases line up with TRBD2. After removal of 4 bases from V and 0 bases from J, the junction contained 6 bases not matched to a gene. Germline CDR1 and CDR2: MGHDK and SYGVNS. There are 17 residues in the CDR3. The whole variable domain, filled in from reference TRBV25-1 and TRBJ2-3, reads EADIYQTPRYLVIGTGKKITLECSQTMGHDKMYWYQQDPGMELHLIHYSYGVNSTEKGDLSSESTVSRIRTEHFPLTLESARPSHTSQYLCASSGETSGRSTDTQYFGPGTRLTVL.

The chain is built from TRBV5-5 and TRBJ2-5; 8 positions agree with TRBD2. V dropped 1 base and J dropped 2; count of bases not matched to a gene: 4. This CDR3 is built from 15 residues. Germline assignment: CDR1 SGHKS and CDR2 YYEKEE (reference sequence). CDR3 amino acids: CASSLYGTRQETQYF. CDR3 DNA: TGTGCCAGCAGCTTGTACGGGACTAGACAAGAGACCCAGTACTTC.

This clone has just a few counts. This chain links TRBV2 with TRBJ2-7; D is undetermined. The V gene lost 1 base and the J gene lost 9 bases, with 13 bases spanning the gap. The germline V gene encodes CDR1 SNHLY and CDR2 FYNNEI. CDR3 length equals 13 residues. The CDR3 DNA reads as TGTGCCAGCAGTGAAGATATCGACTGGGGGCAGTACTTC. Its translation: CASSEDIDWGQYF. The whole variable domain, filled in from reference TRBV2 and TRBJ2-7, reads EPEVTQTPSHQVTQMGQEVILRCVPISNHLYFYWYRQILGQKVEFLVSFYNNEISEKSEIFDDQFSVERPDGSNFTLKIRSTKLEDSAMYFCASSEDIDWGQYFGPGTRLTVT.

V usage is TRBV5-1 and J usage is TRBJ2-7; TRBD2 agrees at 11 bases. Germline V gene lookup returns CDR1 SGHRS and CDR2 YFSETQ. This CDR3 has 15 residues. After removal of 5 bases from V and 4 bases from J, the junction contained 8 bases not matched to a gene. The chain's CDR3 is CASSQLAGGRYEQYF. Written as DNA, the CDR3 is TGCGCCAGCAGTCAGCTAGCGGGAGGAAGGTACGAGCAGTACTTC.

This sequence joins TRBV29-1 and TRBJ1-2; no definite D call. V lost 6 bases and J lost 7, with 15 bases in between. Looked up from germline, CDR1 is SQVTM and CDR2 is ANQGSEA. The CDR3 totals 12 residues. As DNA, the CDR3 is TGCAGCGTGGTAATAGGTGTGAGTGGCTACACCTTC. Amino acids: CSVVIGVSGYTF. Variable domain in full (rest from reference TRBV29-1 and TRBJ1-2): SAVISQKPSRDICQRGTSLTIQCQVDSQVTMMFWYRQQPGQSLTLIATANQGSEATYESGFVIDKFPISRPNLTFSTLTVSNMSPEDSSIYLCSVVIGVSGYTFGSGTRLTVV.

The CDR3 DNA follows: TGTGCCCCTGGACTTTGGGCCGCGACCTCTCGGACAGATACGCAGTATTTT. It yields the protein CAPGLWAATSRTDTQYF. V gene TRBV28 combines with J gene TRBJ2-3; perhaps TRBD2 as D (5 bases). Trimming removed 11 bases from V and 3 bases from J, with 27 bases in between. CDR1 and CDR2 from the germline V gene are MDHEN and SYDVKM. This CDR3 region has 17 residues.

The CDR3 sequence is CASSLVHSGNTIYF. For the CDR3, the DNA is TGTGCCAGCAGCTTGGTCCACTCTGGAAACACCATATATTTT. V is TRBV11-2 and J is TRBJ1-3; D gene ambiguous. The length of the CDR3 is 14 residues. Germline loops: CDR1 SGHAT, CDR2 FQNNGV. V lost 3 bases, J lost 0 bases, and 6 bases lay in between.